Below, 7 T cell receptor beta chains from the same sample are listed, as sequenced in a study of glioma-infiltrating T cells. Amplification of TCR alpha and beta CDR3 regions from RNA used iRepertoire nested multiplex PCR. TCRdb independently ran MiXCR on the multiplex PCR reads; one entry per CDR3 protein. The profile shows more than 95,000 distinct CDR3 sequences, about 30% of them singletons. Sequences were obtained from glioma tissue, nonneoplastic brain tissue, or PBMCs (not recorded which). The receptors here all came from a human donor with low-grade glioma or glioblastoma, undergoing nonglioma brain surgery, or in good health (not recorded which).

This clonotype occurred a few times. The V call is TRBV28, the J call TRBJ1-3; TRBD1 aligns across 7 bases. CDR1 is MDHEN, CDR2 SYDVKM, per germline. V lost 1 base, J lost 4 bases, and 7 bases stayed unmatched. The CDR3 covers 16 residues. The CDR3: CASSLSTGATGNTIYF. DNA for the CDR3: TGTGCCAGCAGTTTATCTACAGGGGCTACGGGAAACACCATATATTTT.

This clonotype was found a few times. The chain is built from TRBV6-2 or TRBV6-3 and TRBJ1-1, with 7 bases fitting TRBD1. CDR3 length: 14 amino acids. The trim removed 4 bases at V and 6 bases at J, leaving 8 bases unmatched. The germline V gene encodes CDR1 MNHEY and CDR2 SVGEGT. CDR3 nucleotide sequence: TGTGCCAGCAGTTTGGCTCAGGGGGGGGCTGAAGCTTTCTTT. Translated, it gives CASSLAQGGAEAFF.

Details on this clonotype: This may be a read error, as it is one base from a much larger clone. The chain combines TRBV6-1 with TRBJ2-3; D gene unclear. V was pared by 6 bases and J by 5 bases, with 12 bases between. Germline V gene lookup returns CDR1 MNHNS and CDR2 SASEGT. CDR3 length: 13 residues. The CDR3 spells CASRAAPKDTQYF. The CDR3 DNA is TGTGCCAGCAGAGCCGCGCCTAAAGATACGCAGTATTTT.

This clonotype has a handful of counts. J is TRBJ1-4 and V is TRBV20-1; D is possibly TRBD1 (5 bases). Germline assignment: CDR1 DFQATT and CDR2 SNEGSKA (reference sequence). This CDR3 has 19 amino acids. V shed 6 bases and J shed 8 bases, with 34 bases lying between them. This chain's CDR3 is CSAEDRTESTVRRFEKLFF. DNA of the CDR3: TGCAGTGCCGAAGACCGCACCGAATCGACAGTCCGCAGATTCGAAAAACTGTTTTTT.

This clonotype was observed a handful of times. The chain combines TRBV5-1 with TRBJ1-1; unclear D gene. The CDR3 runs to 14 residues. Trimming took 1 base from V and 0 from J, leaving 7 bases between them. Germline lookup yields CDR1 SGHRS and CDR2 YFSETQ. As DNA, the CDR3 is TGCGCCAGCAGCTTGCGCAGTCTGAACACTGAAGCTTTCTTT. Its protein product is CASSLRSLNTEAFF. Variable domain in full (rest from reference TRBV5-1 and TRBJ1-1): KAGVTQTPRYLIKTRGQQVTLSCSPISGHRSVSWYQQTPGQGLQFLFEYFSETQRNKGNFPGRFSGRQFSNSRSEMNVSTLELGDSALYLCASSLRSLNTEAFFGQGTRLTVV.

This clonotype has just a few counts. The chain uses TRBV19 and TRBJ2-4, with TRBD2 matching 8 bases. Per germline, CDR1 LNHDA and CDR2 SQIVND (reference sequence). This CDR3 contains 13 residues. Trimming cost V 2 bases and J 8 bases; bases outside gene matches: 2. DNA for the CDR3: TGTGCCAGTAGTATAACGGGGGGGGACATTCAGTACTTC. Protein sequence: CASSITGGDIQYF. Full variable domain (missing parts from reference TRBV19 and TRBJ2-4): DGGITQSPKYLFRKEGQNVTLSCEQNLNHDAMYWYRQDPGQGLRLIYYSQIVNDFQKGDIAEGYSVSREKKESFPLTVTSAQKNPTAFYLCASSITGGDIQYFGAGTRLSVL.

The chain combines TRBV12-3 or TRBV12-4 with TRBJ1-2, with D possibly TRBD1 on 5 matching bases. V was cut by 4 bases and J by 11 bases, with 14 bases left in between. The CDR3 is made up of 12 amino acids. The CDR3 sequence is CASSSDGGRYTF. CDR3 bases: TGTGCCAGCAGTTCCGATGGGGGAAGATACACCTTC.